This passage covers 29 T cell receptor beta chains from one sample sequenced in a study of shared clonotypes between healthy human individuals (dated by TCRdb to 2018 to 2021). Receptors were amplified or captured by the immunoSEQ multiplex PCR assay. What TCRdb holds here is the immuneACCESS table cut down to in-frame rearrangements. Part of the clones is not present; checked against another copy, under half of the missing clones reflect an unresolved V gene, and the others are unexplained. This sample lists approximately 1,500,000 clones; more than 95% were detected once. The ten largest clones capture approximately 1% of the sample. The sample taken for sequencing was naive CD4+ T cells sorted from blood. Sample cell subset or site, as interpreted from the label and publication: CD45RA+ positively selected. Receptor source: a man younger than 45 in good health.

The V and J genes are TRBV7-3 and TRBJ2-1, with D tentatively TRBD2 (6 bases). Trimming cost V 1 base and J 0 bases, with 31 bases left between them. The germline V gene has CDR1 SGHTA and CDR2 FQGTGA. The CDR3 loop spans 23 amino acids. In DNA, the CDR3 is TGTGCCAGCAGCTTAAGGTGGACTACCCATTCGAACCCCCTTGTCGGCTCCTACAATGAGCAGTTCTTC. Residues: CASSLRWTTHSNPLVGSYNEQFF.

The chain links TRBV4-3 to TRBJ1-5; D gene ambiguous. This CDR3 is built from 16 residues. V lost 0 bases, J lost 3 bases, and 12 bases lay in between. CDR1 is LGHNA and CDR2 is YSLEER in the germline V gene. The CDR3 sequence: CASSQDAGPTNQPQHF. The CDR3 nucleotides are TGCGCCAGCAGCCAAGATGCAGGTCCCACCAATCAGCCCCAGCATTTT.

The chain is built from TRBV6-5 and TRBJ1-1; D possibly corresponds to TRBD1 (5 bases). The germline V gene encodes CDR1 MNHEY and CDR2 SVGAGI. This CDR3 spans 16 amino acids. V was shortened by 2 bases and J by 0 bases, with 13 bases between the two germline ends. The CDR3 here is CASSYGGPPMNTEAFF. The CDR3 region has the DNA TGTGCCAGCAGTTACGGGGGTCCACCCATGAACACTGAAGCTTTCTTT.

The CDR3 sequence is CASSLGVLRTYEQYF. The CDR3 coding sequence is TGTGCCAGCAGCTTAGGAGTGCTCCGTACCTACGAGCAGTACTTC. The chain links TRBV7-9 to TRBJ2-7; D call uncertain. Germline V CDR1 and CDR2: SEHNR, FQNEAQ (reference sequence). Trimming pared 1 base from V and 2 bases from J, leaving 12 bases between. The CDR3 sequence is 15 residues long.

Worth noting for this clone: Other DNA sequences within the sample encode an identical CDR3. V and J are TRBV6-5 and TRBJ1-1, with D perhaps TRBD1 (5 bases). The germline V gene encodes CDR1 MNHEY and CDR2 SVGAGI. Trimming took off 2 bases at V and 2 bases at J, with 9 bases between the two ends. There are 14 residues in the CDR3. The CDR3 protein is CASSYRGLNTEAFF. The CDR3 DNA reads TGTGCCAGCAGTTACCGGGGCCTTAACACTGAAGCTTTCTTT.

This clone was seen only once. The CDR3 region has the DNA TGTGCCAGCAGTGATCTTGGGGCAGGGGATGGCTACACCTTC. This gives the protein CASSDLGAGDGYTF. The chain has TRBV6-1 and TRBJ1-2; perhaps TRBD1 as D (6 bases). Germline loops: CDR1 MNHNS, CDR2 SASEGT. The CDR3 sequence is 14 residues long. V was shortened by 3 bases and J by 6 bases, with 14 bases between the two germline ends.

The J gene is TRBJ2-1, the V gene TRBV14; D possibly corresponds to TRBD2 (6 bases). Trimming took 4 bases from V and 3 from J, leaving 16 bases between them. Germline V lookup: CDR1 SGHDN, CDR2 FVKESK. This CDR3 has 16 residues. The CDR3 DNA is TGTGCCAGCAGCCGAAGAGACGGGAGTGGCTACAATGAGCAGTTCTTC. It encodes CASSRRDGSGYNEQFF.

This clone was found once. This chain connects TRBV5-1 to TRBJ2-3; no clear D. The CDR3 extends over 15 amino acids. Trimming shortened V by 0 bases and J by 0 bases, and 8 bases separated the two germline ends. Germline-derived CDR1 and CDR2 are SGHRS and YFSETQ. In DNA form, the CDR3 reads TGCGCCAGCAGCTTGGCCCCAGGAAGCACAGATACGCAGTATTTT. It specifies CASSLAPGSTDTQYF.

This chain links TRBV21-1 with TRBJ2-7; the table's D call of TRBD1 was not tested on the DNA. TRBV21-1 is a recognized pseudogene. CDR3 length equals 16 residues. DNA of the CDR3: TGTGCCAGCAGTACAGGGGAAAATAGGAGCTCCTACGAGCAGTACTTC. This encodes CASSTGENRSSYEQYF.

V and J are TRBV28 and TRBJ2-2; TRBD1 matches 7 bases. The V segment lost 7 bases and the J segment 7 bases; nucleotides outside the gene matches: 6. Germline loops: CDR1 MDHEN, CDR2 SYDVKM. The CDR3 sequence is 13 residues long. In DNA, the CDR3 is TGTGCCAGCACGGGGACAGTCGGCGGGGAGCTGTTTTTT. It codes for CASTGTVGGELFF.

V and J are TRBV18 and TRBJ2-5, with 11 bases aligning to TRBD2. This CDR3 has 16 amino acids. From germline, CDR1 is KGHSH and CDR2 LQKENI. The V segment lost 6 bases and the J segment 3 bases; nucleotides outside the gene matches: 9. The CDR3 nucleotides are TGTGCCAGCTCGCCCCGACTAGCGGGAAGCAAAGAGACCCAGTACTTC. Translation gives CASSPRLAGSKETQYF.

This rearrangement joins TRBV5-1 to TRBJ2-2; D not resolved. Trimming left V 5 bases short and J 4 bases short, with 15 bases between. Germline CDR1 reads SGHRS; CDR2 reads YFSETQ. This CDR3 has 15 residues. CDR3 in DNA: TGCGCCAGCAGGACTGAACACCTCTCCACCGGGGAGCTGTTTTTT. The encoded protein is CASRTEHLSTGELFF. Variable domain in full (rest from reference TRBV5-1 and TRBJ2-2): KAGVTQTPRYLIKTRGQQVTLSCSPISGHRSVSWYQQTPGQGLQFLFEYFSETQRNKGNFPGRFSGRQFSNSRSEMNVSTLELGDSALYLCASRTEHLSTGELFFGEGSRLTVL.

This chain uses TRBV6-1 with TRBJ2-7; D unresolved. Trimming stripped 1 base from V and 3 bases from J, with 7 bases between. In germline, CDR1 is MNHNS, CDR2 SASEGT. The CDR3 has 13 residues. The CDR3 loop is CASSEEDGYEQYF. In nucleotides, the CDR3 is TGTGCCAGCAGTGAAGAGGACGGCTACGAGCAGTACTTC.

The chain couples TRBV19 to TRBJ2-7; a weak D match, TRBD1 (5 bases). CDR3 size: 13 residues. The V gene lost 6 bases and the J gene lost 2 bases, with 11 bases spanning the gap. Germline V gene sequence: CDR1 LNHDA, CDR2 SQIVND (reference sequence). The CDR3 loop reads CASSPTAAYEQYF. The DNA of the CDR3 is TGTGCCAGTAGCCCGACAGCCGCCTACGAGCAGTACTTC.

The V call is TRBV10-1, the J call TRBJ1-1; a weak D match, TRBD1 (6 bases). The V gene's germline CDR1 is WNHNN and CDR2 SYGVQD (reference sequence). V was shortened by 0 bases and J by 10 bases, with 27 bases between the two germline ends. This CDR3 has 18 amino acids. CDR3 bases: TGCGCCAGCAGTGAGTCGCCCGGGGGGCAGAAGGGCCCCGGGGGAGCTTTCTTT. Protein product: CASSESPGGQKGPGGAFF.

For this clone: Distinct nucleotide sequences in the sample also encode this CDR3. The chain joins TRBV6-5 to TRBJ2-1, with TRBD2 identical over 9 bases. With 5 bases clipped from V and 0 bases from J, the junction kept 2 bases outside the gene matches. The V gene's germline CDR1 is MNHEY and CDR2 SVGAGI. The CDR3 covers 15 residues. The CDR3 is CASSLSGSSYNEQFF. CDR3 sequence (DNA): TGTGCCAGCAGTCTTAGCGGGAGCTCCTACAATGAGCAGTTCTTC.

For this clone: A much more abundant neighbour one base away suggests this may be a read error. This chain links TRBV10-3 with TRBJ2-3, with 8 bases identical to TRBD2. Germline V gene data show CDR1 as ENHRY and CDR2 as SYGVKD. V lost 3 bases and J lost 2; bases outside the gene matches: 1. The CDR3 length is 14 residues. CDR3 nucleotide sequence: TGTGCCATCAGTGACGGGAGGGCCACAGATACGCAGTATTTT. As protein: CAISDGRATDTQYF.

The CDR3, as DNA: TGTGCCAGCAGCCCCCCAGGGGGCGCAGGCACTGAAGCTTTCTTT. It specifies CASSPPGGAGTEAFF. This rearrangement joins TRBV9 to TRBJ1-1; 8 nucleotides align to TRBD1. CDR3 length: 15 residues. J gave up 4 bases and V 4 bases, and 9 bases lay outside the gene matches. Germline CDR1 SGDLS, CDR2 YYNGEE. Filled out from reference TRBV9 and TRBJ1-1, the complete variable domain reads DSGVTQTPKHLITATGQRVTLRCSPRSGDLSVYWYQQSLDQGLQFLIQYYNGEERAKGNILERFSAQQFPDLHSELNLSSLELGDSALYFCASSPPGGAGTEAFFGQGTRLTVV.

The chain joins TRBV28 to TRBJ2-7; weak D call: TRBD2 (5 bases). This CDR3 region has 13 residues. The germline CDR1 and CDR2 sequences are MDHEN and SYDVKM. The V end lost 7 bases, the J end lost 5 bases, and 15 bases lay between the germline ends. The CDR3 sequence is CASTLWAGHEQYF. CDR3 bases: TGTGCCAGCACCCTCTGGGCGGGTCACGAGCAGTACTTC.

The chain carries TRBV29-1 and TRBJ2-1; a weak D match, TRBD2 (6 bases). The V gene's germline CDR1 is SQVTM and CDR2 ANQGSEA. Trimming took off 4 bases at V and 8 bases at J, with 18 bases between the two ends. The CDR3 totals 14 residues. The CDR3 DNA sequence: TGCAGCGTTGGACGCGGACTACGTGTGGATGAGCAGTTCTTC. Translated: CSVGRGLRVDEQFF.

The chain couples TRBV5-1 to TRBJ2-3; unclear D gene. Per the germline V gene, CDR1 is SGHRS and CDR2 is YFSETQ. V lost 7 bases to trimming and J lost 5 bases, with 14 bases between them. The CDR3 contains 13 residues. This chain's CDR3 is CASGRPGEDTQYF. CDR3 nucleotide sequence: TGCGCCAGCGGCCGCCCCGGAGAAGATACGCAGTATTTT.

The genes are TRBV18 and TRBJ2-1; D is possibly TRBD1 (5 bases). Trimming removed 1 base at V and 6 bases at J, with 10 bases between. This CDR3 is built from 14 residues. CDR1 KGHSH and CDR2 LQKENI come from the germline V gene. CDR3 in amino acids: CASSPQGLGNEQFF. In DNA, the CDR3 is TGTGCCAGCTCACCACAGGGGCTAGGCAATGAGCAGTTCTTC.

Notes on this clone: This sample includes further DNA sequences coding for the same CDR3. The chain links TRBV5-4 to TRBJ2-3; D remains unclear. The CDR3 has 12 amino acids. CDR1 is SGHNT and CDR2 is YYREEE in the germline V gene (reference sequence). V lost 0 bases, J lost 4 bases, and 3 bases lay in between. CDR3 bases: TGTGCCAGCAGCTTGGTTGCAGATACGCAGTATTTT. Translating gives CASSLVADTQYF. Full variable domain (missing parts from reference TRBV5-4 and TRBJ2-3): ETGVTQSPTHLIKTRGQQVTLRCSSQSGHNTVSWYQQALGQGPQFIFQYYREEENGRGNFPPRFSGLQFPNYSSELNVNALELDDSALYLCASSLVADTQYFGPGTRLTVL.

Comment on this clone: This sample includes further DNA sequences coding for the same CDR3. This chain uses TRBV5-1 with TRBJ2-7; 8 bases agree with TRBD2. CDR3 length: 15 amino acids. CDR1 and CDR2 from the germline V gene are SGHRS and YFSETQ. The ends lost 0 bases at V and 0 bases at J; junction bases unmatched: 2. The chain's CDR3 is CASSLEGTSSYEQYF. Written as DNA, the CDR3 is TGCGCCAGCAGCTTGGAGGGGACTAGCTCCTACGAGCAGTACTTC.

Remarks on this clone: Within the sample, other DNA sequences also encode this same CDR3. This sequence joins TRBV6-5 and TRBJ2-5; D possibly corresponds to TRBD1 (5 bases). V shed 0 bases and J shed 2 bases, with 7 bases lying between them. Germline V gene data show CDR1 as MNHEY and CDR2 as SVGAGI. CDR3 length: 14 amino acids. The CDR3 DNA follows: TGTGCCAGCAGTTACTCCCAGGGACAAGAGACCCAGTACTTC. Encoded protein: CASSYSQGQETQYF.

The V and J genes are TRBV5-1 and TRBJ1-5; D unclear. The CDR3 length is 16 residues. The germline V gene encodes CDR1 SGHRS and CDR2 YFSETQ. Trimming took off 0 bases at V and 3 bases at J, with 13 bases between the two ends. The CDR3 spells CASSLGLEGPNQPQHF. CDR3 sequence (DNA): TGCGCCAGCAGCTTGGGGCTAGAAGGGCCCAATCAGCCCCAGCATTTT.

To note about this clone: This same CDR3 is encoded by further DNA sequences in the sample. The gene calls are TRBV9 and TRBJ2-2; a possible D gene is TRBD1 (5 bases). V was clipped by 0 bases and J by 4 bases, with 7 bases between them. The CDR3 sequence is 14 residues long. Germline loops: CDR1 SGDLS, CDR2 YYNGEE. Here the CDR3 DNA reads TGTGCCAGCAGCGTAGCAGGGTTCACCGGGGAGCTGTTTTTT. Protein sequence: CASSVAGFTGELFF. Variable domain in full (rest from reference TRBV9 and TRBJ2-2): DSGVTQTPKHLITATGQRVTLRCSPRSGDLSVYWYQQSLDQGLQFLIQYYNGEERAKGNILERFSAQQFPDLHSELNLSSLELGDSALYFCASSVAGFTGELFFGEGSRLTVL.

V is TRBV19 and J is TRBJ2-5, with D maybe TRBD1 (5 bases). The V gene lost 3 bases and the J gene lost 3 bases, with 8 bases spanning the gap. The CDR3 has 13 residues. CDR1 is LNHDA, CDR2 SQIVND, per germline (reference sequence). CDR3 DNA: TGTGCCAGTAGTATGGGCAGGGAAGAGACCCAGTACTTC. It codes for CASSMGREETQYF.

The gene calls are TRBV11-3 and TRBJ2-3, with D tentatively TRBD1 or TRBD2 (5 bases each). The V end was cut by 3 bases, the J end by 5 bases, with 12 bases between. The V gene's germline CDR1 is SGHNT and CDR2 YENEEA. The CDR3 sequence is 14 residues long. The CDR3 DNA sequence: TGTGCCAGCAGCTTGAGGGACCTCCAAGATACGCAGTATTTT. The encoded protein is CASSLRDLQDTQYF. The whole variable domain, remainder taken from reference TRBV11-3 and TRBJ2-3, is EAGVVQSPRYKIIEKKQPVAFWCNPISGHNTLYWYLQNLGQGPELLIRYENEEAVDDSQLPKDRFSAERLKGVDSTLKIQPAELGDSAVYLCASSLRDLQDTQYFGPGTRLTVL.